The 20 T cell receptor beta chains below come from one sample, sequenced in a study of identical twins. TCRdb recomputed calls from the 5' RACE reads with MiXCR, one row per CDR3 protein. The sample has about 890,000 distinct CDR3 sequences, 9% to 15% seen once. The data were also submitted as part of a second study, on yellow fever vaccine responses in identical twins.

The sequenced material came from PBMCs. The receptors were sampled from a woman aged 18-29 years in good health.

A few counts support this clonotype. The CDR3: CASSEVDWQFF. CDR3 nucleotide sequence: TGTGCCAGCAGTGAGGTAGACTGGCAGTTCTTC. The rearrangement joins TRBV2 to TRBJ2-1; D unclear. The CDR3 totals 11 residues. V was clipped by 3 bases and J by 12 bases, with 9 bases between them. In germline, CDR1 is SNHLY, CDR2 FYNNEI.

This clonotype was counted a few times. The chain carries TRBV27 and TRBJ2-7, with 7 bases identical to TRBD1. J lost 2 bases, V lost 3 bases, and 10 bases had no gene match. The CDR3 covers 16 residues. Germline values: CDR1 MNHEY, CDR2 SMNVEV (reference sequence). The CDR3 DNA follows: TGTGCCAGCAGTTTCTCATCAGGGACAGTGACCTACGAGCAGTACTTC. It yields the protein CASSFSSGTVTYEQYF.

There are many counts of this clonotype. This chain links TRBV6-5 with TRBJ2-2; either TRBD1 or TRBD2 may fit D (5 bases each). V lost 6 bases and J 5 bases, leaving 7 bases between the germline ends. This CDR3 comprises 12 residues. Germline assignment: CDR1 MNHEY and CDR2 SVGAGI. Written as DNA, the CDR3 is TGTGCCAGCAGAGAGGGGACCGGGGAGCTGTTTTTT. Its protein is CASREGTGELFF.

This chain uses TRBV5-4 with TRBJ1-4; a possible D gene is TRBD1 (5 bases). V gave up 4 bases and J gave up 4 bases, with 17 bases separating them. The CDR3 covers 16 residues. Germline V gives CDR1 SGHNT, CDR2 YYREEE (reference sequence). CDR3 protein: CASSPGGAGNNEKLFF. CDR3 bases: TGTGCCAGCAGCCCCGGTGGGGCAGGGAATAATGAAAAACTGTTTTTT. The entire variable domain, with the rest obtained from reference TRBV5-4 and TRBJ1-4, is as follows: ETGVTQSPTHLIKTRGQQVTLRCSSQSGHNTVSWYQQALGQGPQFIFQYYREEENGRGNFPPRFSGLQFPNYSSELNVNALELDDSALYLCASSPGGAGNNEKLFFGSGTQLSVL.

This clonotype was recorded only once. The V gene is TRBV13, the J gene TRBJ2-1; TRBD2 aligns across 7 bases. Losses at the gene ends were 2 bases for V and 0 bases for J; bases not matched to a gene: 4. Germline assignment: CDR1 PRHDT and CDR2 FYEKMQ (reference sequence). This CDR3 region has 16 residues. CDR3 in amino acids: CASSLPLAVSYNEQFF. CDR3 bases: TGTGCCAGCAGCTTACCCCTAGCGGTCTCCTACAATGAGCAGTTCTTC.

This clonotype was counted between two and nine times. This rearrangement joins TRBV7-8 to TRBJ2-1; D may be TRBD2 (6 bases). The germline gives CDR1 SGHVS, CDR2 FQNEAQ. This CDR3 comprises 16 residues. V lost 5 bases, J lost 8 bases, and 22 bases lay in between. Here the CDR3 DNA reads TGTGCCAGCAGCCCTAGGACTACCCCGTCGTTCTATGAGCAGTTCTTC. Its translation is CASSPRTTPSFYEQFF. Complete variable domain (other parts from reference TRBV7-8 and TRBJ2-1): GAGVSQSPRYKVAKRGQDVALRCDPISGHVSLFWYQQALGQGPEFLTYFQNEAQLDKSGLPSDRFFAERPEGSVSTLKIQRTQQEDSAVYLCASSPRTTPSFYEQFFGPGTRLTVL.

The rearrangement joins TRBV20-1 to TRBJ2-5; 10 bases are a match to TRBD2. The V gene end was trimmed by 4 bases and the J gene end by 5 bases; junction bases not matched to a gene: 7. Germline V CDR1 and CDR2: DFQATT, SNEGSKA (reference sequence). The CDR3 covers 14 residues. CDR3 region: CSATSGGAFETQYF. CDR3 bases: TGCAGTGCTACCAGCGGGGGGGCCTTTGAGACCCAGTACTTC.

This clonotype was detected only a few times. V is TRBV3-1 and J is TRBJ2-1; 8 nucleotides agree with TRBD2. V was clipped by 4 bases and J by 5 bases; unmatched bases: 7. This CDR3 is 15 amino acids long. Per germline, CDR1 LGHDT and CDR2 YNNKEL (reference sequence). CDR3: CASSRETGGDNEQFF. The CDR3 region has the DNA TGTGCCAGCAGCCGCGAGACGGGGGGGGACAATGAGCAGTTCTTC.

In its sample, this clonotype was seen a few times. The chain combines TRBV20-1 with TRBJ2-7, with D maybe TRBD1 (7 bases). CDR3 size: 14 residues. The V and J ends lost 7 bases and 4 bases respectively, with 20 bases between them. CDR1 is DFQATT and CDR2 is SNEGSKA in the germline V gene (reference sequence). The CDR3 coding sequence is TGCAGTGTCGGGTGGGGGGACAGAGAATACGAGCAGTACTTC. It translates to CSVGWGDREYEQYF.

The chain combines TRBV12-3 or TRBV12-4 with TRBJ1-5; D is unresolved. The CDR3 covers 13 residues. The V and J ends lost 1 base and 9 bases respectively, with 10 bases between them. In DNA, the CDR3 is TGTGCCAGCAGTTTAGGTCGCCAAATGCCCCAGCATTTT. Protein: CASSLGRQMPQHF.

This clonotype was counted between two and nine times. The chain has TRBV9 and TRBJ2-5, with 11 bases aligning to TRBD2. The CDR3 is 17 residues long. Germline CDR1 and CDR2: SGDLS and YYNGEE. Trimming removed 0 bases from V and 2 bases from J; junction bases left unmatched: 6. The chain's CDR3 is CASSVGRTSGLQETQYF. The DNA for the CDR3 is TGTGCCAGCAGCGTAGGACGGACTAGCGGGCTTCAAGAGACCCAGTACTTC.

A few counts support this clonotype. This sequence joins TRBV20-1 and TRBJ2-7, with D possibly matching TRBD2 (5 bases). V lost 1 base and J lost 3, with 7 bases in between. CDR3 length: 12 amino acids. Per germline, CDR1 DFQATT and CDR2 SNEGSKA (reference sequence). The CDR3 loop reads CSARVSVYEQYF. The CDR3 region has the DNA TGCAGTGCTAGAGTTAGCGTCTACGAGCAGTACTTC.

This clonotype was counted a few times. This chain connects TRBV29-1 to TRBJ2-1; 7 bases line up with TRBD2. The V gene's germline CDR1 is SQVTM and CDR2 ANQGSEA. The CDR3 has 11 amino acids. The CDR3 loop is CGGGSYNEQFF. Here the CDR3 DNA reads TGCGGCGGGGGTTCCTACAATGAGCAGTTCTTC.

V usage is TRBV12-3 or TRBV12-4 and J usage is TRBJ2-2; 14 nucleotides align to TRBD2. V was clipped by 2 bases and J by 5 bases; unmatched bases: 7. There are 18 residues in the CDR3. The CDR3 nucleotides are TGTGCCAGCAGTTTATCAGGACTAGCGGGAGGAAGAACCGGGGAGCTGTTTTTT. Protein product: CASSLSGLAGGRTGELFF.

This clonotype came up a few times. The V call is TRBV5-1, the J call TRBJ2-2; perhaps TRBD1 as D (6 bases). Germline V gene data show CDR1 as SGHRS and CDR2 as YFSETQ. This CDR3 is 14 amino acids long. The V end lost 0 bases, the J end lost 7 bases, and 10 bases lay between the germline ends. Here the CDR3 DNA reads TGCGCCAGCAGCTTGGCGACAGGTGGCGGGGAGCTGTTTTTT. It specifies CASSLATGGGELFF.

There are a few counts of this clonotype. The rearrangement uses TRBV2 and TRBJ1-1; 7 nucleotides agree with TRBD1. The V gene end was trimmed by 7 bases and the J gene end by 2 bases; junction bases not matched to a gene: 4. Germline CDR1 and CDR2: SNHLY and FYNNEI. The CDR3 has 13 amino acids. CDR3 sequence reads: CASMGQRNTEAFF. CDR3 nucleotides: TGTGCCAGCATGGGACAGCGTAACACTGAAGCTTTCTTT.

The chain employs TRBV5-1 and TRBJ2-1, with 9 bases identical to TRBD1. The V gene's germline CDR1 is SGHRS and CDR2 YFSETQ. V shed 0 bases, J shed 10 bases, and the junction held 8 bases outside the gene matches. The length of the CDR3 is 15 residues. For the CDR3, the DNA is TGCGCCAGCAGCTTGGCGGACAGGGGTGGGGGCGAGCAGTTCTTC. Encoded protein: CASSLADRGGGEQFF.

The chain joins TRBV20-1 to TRBJ2-3; D might be TRBD1 or TRBD2, each matching 5 bases. CDR1 and CDR2 (germline): DFQATT, SNEGSKA (reference sequence). This CDR3 has 13 amino acids. The V gene lost 4 bases and the J gene lost 4 bases, with 12 bases spanning the gap. DNA of the CDR3: TGCAGTGCTACCCGGGGCAGCGCAGATACGCAGTATTTT. Encoded protein: CSATRGSADTQYF.

The chain couples TRBV6-1 to TRBJ2-3; 8 nucleotides match TRBD2. Per germline, CDR1 MNHNS and CDR2 SASEGT. The V segment lost 1 base and the J segment 4 bases; nucleotides outside the gene matches: 7. The CDR3 spans 16 residues. The CDR3 loop reads CASSEGSGSPSDTQYF. The CDR3 DNA follows: TGTGCCAGCAGTGAAGGAAGCGGGAGCCCTTCAGATACGCAGTATTTT.

This clonotype turned up a few times. The chain joins TRBV6-5 to TRBJ2-7; D could derive from TRBD1 or TRBD2 (5 bases each). Deletions cut 0 bases from V and 3 bases from J, with 15 bases between. Germline V gives CDR1 MNHEY, CDR2 SVGAGI. The CDR3 runs to 16 residues. The CDR3 DNA follows: TGTGCCAGCAGTTACTCGGATTGGGGGAGAGACTACGAGCAGTACTTC. Its protein product is CASSYSDWGRDYEQYF.